The T cell receptor (beta chain) described here comes from a study of shared clonotypes between healthy human individuals (dated by TCRdb to 2020 to 2021). A note on the overall study: A couple of women and a few men aged 18 to 49 years were included in the cohort. To increase sequencing depth and limit assay-specific biases, different laboratories used diverse techniques to prepare libraries and sequence TCR repertoires. Leukapheresis yielded between about 0.85 and 10 billion PBMCs per donor. To estimate repertoire size and how much clonotypes are shared between individuals, the study performed deep sequencing of blood TCR repertoires from a handful of healthy adults. Points the paper makes about the study in general: The genetic and exposure-history diversity represented was limited by the small number of donors. Sampling was restricted to blood, and TCR repertoires in tissues likely differ from the TCR repertoires found in blood. Pairwise subsampling indicated that sequencing depth was expected to affect the degree of clonotype sharing among donors.

Note on this clone: Its antigen is unknown. Per-nucleotide qualities are absent, and no much larger clonotype sits a single base away.

From the cysteine up to the phenylalanine, the CDR3 has a length of 18 residues. Of the read, only the CDR3 DNA is kept; its 54 bases are in frame from base 1. V and J are trimmed by 2 bases and 5 bases, and the gene matches miss 14 bases of the junction. Sequences MGHRA (CDR1) and YSYEKL (CDR2) are obtained from the germline V gene. The donors were healthy, HIV-negative adults who had no recently reported acute infections or vaccinations. Every donor was a Caucasian adult living in Nashville, Tennessee, USA. For unsorted samples, some 90 million PBMCs were counted, and genomic DNA was extracted using the QIAamp DNA Blood Mini kit. Blood was obtained by leukapheresis, after which PBMCs were separated by Ficoll-Histopaque density gradient centrifugation and cryopreserved in liquid nitrogen vapor phase. TCR CDR3 regions were amplified from genomic DNA by multiplex PCR using the deep immunoSEQ assay. Genomic DNA extracted from each cell subset was distributed evenly over all wells of several immunoSEQ 96-well plates, and each plate served as one replicate. Each replicate PCR for unsorted PBMC received about 300 ng genomic DNA, equal to about 30,000 T cell genomes. Genomic DNA from unsorted PBMC was sequenced over ten immunoSEQ deep assay plates. The purified libraries were quantified using a Qubit 3.0 fluorometer, sized with a Bioanalyzer 2100, and then quantified again using the KAPA Library Quantification kit. Every immunoSEQ 96-well plate was sequenced on a dedicated single-read 150-cycle Illumina NextSeq 550 flow cell. Concerning the study's data processing: Because the immunoSEQ output included only junctional sequences and no quality scores, the filtering could not be the same as the filtering used for full-length reads. Sequences were annotated with PyIR, a Python wrapper for IgBLAST v1.9, and V/J genes and CDR3 were assigned using IMGT germline references. Reads were removed for weak V/J assignments (E-value above 1e-6), missing CDR3, stop codons, out-of-frame junctions, or ambiguous translated residues. V3J clonotypes were defined as sequences sharing an identical inferred V gene, J gene, and CDR3 amino acid sequence. To compute the percentage overlap between repertoires, the number of shared unique clonotypes was divided by the size of the smaller repertoire. Richness of each repertoire was evaluated using RTK rarefaction, the Chao1 estimator, and Recon v2.1 estimates of unobserved clonotypes. TCRdb took over this immuneACCESS table, retaining in-frame rearrangements with V and J assigned. Such tables are incomplete; in checked studies, under half of the missing clones stem from an unresolved V gene, and the remainder is unexplained. V and J calls and clone size come straight from that table; D and trimming were deduced from the DNA. This sample comprises about 460,000 clones, around 77% of them detected only once. The ten largest clonotypes hold about 12% of the sample.

The specimen was PBMCs. The chain was built from TRBV4-1 and TRBJ2-5; 10 bases in the junction line up with TRBD2. This TCR was sampled from a woman aged 40 to 50 in good health. Some clones in this sample may be carry-over from other donors' samples. The CDR3 reads as follows: CASSQKPLLAGFGETQYF. The DNA sequence reads TGCGCCAGCAGCCAAAAACCCCTACTAGCGGGATTCGGGGAGACCCAGTACTTC.